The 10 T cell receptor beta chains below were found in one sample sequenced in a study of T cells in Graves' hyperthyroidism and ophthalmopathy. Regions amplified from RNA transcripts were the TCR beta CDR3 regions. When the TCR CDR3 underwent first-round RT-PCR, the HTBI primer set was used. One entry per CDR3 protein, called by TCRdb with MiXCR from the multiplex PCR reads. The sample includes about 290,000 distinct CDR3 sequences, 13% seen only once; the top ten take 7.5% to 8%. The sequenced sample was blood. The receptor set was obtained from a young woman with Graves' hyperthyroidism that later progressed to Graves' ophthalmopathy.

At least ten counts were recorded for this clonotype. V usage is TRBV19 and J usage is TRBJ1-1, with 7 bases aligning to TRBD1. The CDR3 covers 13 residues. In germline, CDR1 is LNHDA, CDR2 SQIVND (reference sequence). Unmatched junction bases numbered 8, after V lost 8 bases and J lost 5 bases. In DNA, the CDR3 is TGTGCCAGTTTGGGACAGCTCCGGACTGAAGCTTTCTTT. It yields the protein CASLGQLRTEAFF.

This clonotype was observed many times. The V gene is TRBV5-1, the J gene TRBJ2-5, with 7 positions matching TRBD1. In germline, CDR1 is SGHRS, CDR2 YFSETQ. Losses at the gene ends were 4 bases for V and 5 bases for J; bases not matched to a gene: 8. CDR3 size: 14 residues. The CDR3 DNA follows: TGCGCCAGCAGCATCCGACAGGGAACGGAGACCCAGTACTTC. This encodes CASSIRQGTETQYF.

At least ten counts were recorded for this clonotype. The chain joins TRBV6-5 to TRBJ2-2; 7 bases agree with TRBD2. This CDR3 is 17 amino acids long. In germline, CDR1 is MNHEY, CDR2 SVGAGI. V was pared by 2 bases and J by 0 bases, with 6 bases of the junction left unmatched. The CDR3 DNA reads TGTGCCAGCAGTTACGCCAGCGGGACGGCGAACACCGGGGAGCTGTTTTTT. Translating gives CASSYASGTANTGELFF.

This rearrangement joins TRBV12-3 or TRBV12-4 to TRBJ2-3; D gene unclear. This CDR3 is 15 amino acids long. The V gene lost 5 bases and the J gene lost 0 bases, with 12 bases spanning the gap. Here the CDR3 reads CASSDKAESTDTQYF. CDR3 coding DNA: TGTGCCAGCAGTGACAAGGCCGAGAGCACAGATACGCAGTATTTT.

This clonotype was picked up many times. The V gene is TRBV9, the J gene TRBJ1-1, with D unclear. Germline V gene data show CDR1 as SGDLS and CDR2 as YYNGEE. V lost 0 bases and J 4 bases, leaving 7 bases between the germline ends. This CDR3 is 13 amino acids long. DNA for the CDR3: TGTGCCAGCAGCGTAGGTGATGGCACTGAAGCTTTCTTT. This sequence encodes CASSVGDGTEAFF.

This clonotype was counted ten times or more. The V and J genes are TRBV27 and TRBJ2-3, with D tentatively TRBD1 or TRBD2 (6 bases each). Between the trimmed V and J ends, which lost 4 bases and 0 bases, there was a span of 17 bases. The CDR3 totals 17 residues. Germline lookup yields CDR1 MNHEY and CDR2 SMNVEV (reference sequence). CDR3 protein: CASSSLRLGGSTDTQYF. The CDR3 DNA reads TGTGCCAGCAGTTCCCTCAGACTAGGGGGAAGCACAGATACGCAGTATTTT.

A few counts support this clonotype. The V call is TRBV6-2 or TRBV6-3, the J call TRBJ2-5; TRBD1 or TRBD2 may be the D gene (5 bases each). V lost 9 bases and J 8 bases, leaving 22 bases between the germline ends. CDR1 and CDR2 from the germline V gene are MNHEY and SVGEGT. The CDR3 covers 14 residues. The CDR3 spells CASNDGGVGGTQYF. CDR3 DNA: TGTGCCAGTAACGATGGGGGTGTAGGAGGAACCCAGTACTTC.

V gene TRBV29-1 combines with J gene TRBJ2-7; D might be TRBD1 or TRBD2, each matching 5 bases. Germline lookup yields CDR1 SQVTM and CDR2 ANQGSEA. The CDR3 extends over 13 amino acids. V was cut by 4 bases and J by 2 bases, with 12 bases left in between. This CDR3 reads CSVGQGDAYEQYF. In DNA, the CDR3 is TGCAGCGTTGGGCAGGGAGATGCCTACGAGCAGTACTTC.

The chain's CDR3 is CATSGWTSGTIGSYNEQFF. The CDR3 DNA sequence: TGTGCCACCAGTGGTTGGACTAGCGGGACTATCGGGTCCTACAATGAGCAGTTCTTC. The chain combines TRBV24-1 with TRBJ2-1; the match to TRBD2 covers 12 bases. The CDR3 loop spans 19 amino acids. V trimming: 5 bases; J trimming: 1 base; junction bases outside the gene matches: 11. The germline CDR1 and CDR2 sequences are KGHDR and SFDVKD.

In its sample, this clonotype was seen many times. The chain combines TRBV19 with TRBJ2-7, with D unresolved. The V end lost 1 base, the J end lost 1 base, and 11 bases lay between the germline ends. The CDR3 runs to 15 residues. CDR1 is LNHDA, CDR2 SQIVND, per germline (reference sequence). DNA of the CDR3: TGTGCCAGTAGTATAGTCGCCGACACTTCCTACGAGCAGTACTTC. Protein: CASSIVADTSYEQYF.